The 8 T cell receptor beta chains below were found in one sample sequenced in a study of cytomegalovirus exposure and HLA in healthy donors (dated 2017 in TCRdb). Receptors were amplified or captured by the immunoSEQ multiplex PCR assay. For the multiplex PCR, a mixture combining 60 forward primers for TCR Vbeta segments and 13 reverse primers for TCR Jbeta segments was used. The table was pulled from immuneACCESS by TCRdb, which kept in-frame rearrangements only. Such tables lose some clones; where checked, under half of the loss comes from unresolved V genes, and the rest has no known cause. Present in this sample are 150,000 to 250,000 clones, approximately 78% of which were seen just once. Of the sample, over 5% falls within the top ten clones. Sequencing was performed on PBMCs. The receptors derive from a woman between 50 and 59 years old in good health and CMV-seropositive.

The chain combines TRBV4-3 with TRBJ2-3; 9 nucleotides line up with TRBD2. The V gene's germline CDR1 is LGHNA and CDR2 YSLEER. V trimming: 4 bases; J trimming: 5 bases; junction bases outside the gene matches: 13. This CDR3 has 17 residues. CDR3 in DNA: TGCGCCAGCAGCCTGGGCAGTGGGGCGGGGGGGCAAGATACGCAGTATTTT. As protein: CASSLGSGAGGQDTQYF.

The chain is built from TRBV18 and TRBJ2-7, with 11 bases matching TRBD1. Germline V gene lookup returns CDR1 KGHSH and CDR2 LQKENI. The junction had 3 bases not matched to a gene; V was cut back by 3 bases and J by 2 bases. The CDR3 loop spans 15 amino acids. The CDR3 nucleotides read TGTGCCAGCTCACCGGGACAGGGGGATACCTACGAGCAGTACTTC. Protein: CASSPGQGDTYEQYF.

The chain combines TRBV9 with TRBJ2-2, with 8 nucleotides matching TRBD2. The germline V gene encodes CDR1 SGDLS and CDR2 YYNGEE. V lost 3 bases to trimming and J lost 5 bases; unmatched junction nucleotides: 9. There are 16 residues in the CDR3. CDR3: CASSALPGGGTGELFF. DNA of the CDR3: TGTGCCAGCAGCGCTCTGCCTGGCGGGGGGACCGGGGAGCTGTTTTTT. The full variable domain, rest sourced from reference TRBV9 and TRBJ2-2, is DSGVTQTPKHLITATGQRVTLRCSPRSGDLSVYWYQQSLDQGLQFLIQYYNGEERAKGNILERFSAQQFPDLHSELNLSSLELGDSALYFCASSALPGGGTGELFFGEGSRLTVL.

This chain links TRBV10-3 with TRBJ2-5, with a tentative D call TRBD2 (7 bases). The germline V and J ends were trimmed by 8 bases and 7 bases, with 17 bases remaining between them. Germline V lookup: CDR1 ENHRY, CDR2 SYGVKD. The CDR3 spans 13 residues. The CDR3 spells CAISGGGLGTQYF. The CDR3 region has the DNA TGTGCCATCTCCGGCGGGGGCTTGGGGACCCAGTACTTC.

The chain is built from TRBV6-6 and TRBJ1-4; TRBD1 agrees at 8 bases. This CDR3 is built from 13 residues. V trimming: 8 bases; J trimming: 5 bases; junction bases outside the gene matches: 4. Germline V gene data show CDR1 as MNHNY and CDR2 as SVGAGI (reference sequence). CDR3 region: CASHGTGNEKLFF. CDR3 DNA: TGTGCCAGCCACGGGACAGGCAATGAAAAACTGTTTTTT.

The V call is TRBV7-9, the J call TRBJ2-7; 12 bases fit TRBD2. The CDR3 is 17 residues long. Germline CDR1 is SEHNR and CDR2 is FQNEAQ (reference sequence). Trimming removed 1 base from V and 6 bases from J; junction bases left unmatched: 10. The CDR3: CASSLDLTTSGRVEQYF. CDR3 coding DNA: TGTGCCAGCAGCTTAGATCTTACGACTAGCGGGAGAGTCGAGCAGTACTTC.

The CDR3 spells CASSQQGTNQPQHF. The CDR3 DNA reads as TGTGCCAGCAGCCAACAGGGTACCAATCAGCCCCAGCATTTT. The chain uses TRBV7-9 and TRBJ1-5; D perhaps matches TRBD1 (6 bases). The CDR3 sequence is 14 residues long. Per the germline V gene, CDR1 is SEHNR and CDR2 is FQNEAQ (reference sequence). Deletions cut 5 bases from V and 3 bases from J, with 11 bases between. Complete variable domain (other parts from reference TRBV7-9 and TRBJ1-5): DTGVSQNPRHKITKRGQNVTFRCDPISEHNRLYWYRQTLGQGPEFLTYFQNEAQLEKSRLLSDRFSAERPKGSFSTLEIQRTEQGDSAMYLCASSQQGTNQPQHFGDGTRLSIL.

In DNA, the CDR3 is TGTGCCAGTAGTATTCGGCGGCCAAGGAGCTCCTACAATGAGCAGTTCTTC. Its protein is CASSIRRPRSSYNEQFF. The gene calls are TRBV19 and TRBJ2-1; D gene unclear. This CDR3 spans 17 amino acids. Germline-derived CDR1 and CDR2 are LNHDA and SQIVND (reference sequence). V lost 3 bases, J lost 0 bases, and 15 bases lay in between.